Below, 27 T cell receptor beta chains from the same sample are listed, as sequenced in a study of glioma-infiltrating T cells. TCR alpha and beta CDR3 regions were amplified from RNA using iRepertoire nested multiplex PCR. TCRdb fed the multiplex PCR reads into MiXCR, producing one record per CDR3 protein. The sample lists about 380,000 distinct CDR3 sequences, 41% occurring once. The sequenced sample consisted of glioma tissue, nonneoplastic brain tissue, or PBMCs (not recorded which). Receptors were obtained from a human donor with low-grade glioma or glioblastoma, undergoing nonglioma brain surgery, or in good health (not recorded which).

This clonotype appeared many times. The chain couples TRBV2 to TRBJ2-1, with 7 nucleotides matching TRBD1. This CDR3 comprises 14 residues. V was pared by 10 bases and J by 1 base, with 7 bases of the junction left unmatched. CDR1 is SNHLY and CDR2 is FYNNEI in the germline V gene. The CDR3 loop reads CAKGQPNSYNEQFF. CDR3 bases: TGTGCCAAGGGACAGCCTAATTCCTACAATGAGCAGTTCTTC.

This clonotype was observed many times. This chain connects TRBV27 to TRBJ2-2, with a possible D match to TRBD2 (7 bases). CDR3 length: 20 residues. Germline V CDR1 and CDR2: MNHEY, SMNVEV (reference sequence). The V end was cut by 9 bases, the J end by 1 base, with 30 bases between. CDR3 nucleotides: TGTGCCAGTTTGGACAGCCGAAGGCCCCCGGGAGGTCTGAACACCGGGGAGCTGTTTTTT. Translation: CASLDSRRPPGGLNTGELFF.

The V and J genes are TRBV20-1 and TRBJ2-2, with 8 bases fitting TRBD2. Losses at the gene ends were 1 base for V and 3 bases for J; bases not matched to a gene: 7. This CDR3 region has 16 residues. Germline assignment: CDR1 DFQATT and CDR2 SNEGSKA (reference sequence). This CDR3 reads CSARALAGRHTGELFF. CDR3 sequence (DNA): TGCAGTGCTAGAGCCTTAGCGGGAAGACACACCGGGGAGCTGTTTTTT.

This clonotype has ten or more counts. The CDR3: CASRKAGWTKNIQYF. The CDR3 nucleotides read TGTGCCAGCCGTAAGGCAGGGTGGACCAAAAACATTCAGTACTTC. The rearrangement uses TRBV27 and TRBJ2-4; D might be TRBD1 (5 bases). The V end was cut by 8 bases, the J end by 2 bases, with 16 bases between. The CDR3 loop spans 15 amino acids. Germline V lookup: CDR1 MNHEY, CDR2 SMNVEV (reference sequence).

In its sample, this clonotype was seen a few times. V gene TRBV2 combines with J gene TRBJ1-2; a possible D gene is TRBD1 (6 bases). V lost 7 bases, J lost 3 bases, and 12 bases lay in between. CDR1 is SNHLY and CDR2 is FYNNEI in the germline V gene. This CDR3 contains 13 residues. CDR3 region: CASTESGDYGYTF. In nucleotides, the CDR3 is TGTGCCAGCACCGAGTCAGGGGACTATGGCTACACCTTC.

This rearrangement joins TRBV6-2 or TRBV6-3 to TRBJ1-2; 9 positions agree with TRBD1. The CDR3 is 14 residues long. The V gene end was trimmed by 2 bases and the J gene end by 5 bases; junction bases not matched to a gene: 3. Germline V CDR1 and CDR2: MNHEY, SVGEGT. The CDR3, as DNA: TGTGCCAGCAGTTACCTCGGACAGGGGTATGGCTACACCTTC. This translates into CASSYLGQGYGYTF.

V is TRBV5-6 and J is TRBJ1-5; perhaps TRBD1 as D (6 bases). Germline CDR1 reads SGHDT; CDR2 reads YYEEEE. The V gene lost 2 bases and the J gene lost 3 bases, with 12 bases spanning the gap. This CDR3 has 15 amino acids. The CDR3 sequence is CASSFGGGFNQPQHF. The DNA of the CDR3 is TGTGCCAGCAGCTTTGGGGGCGGATTCAATCAGCCCCAGCATTTT.

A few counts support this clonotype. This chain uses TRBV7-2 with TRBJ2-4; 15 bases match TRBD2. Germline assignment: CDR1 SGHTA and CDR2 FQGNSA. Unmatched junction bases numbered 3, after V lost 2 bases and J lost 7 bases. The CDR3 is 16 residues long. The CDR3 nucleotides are TGTGCCAGCAGCTTATGGACTAGCGGGAGGGGGAACATTCAGTACTTC. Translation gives CASSLWTSGRGNIQYF.

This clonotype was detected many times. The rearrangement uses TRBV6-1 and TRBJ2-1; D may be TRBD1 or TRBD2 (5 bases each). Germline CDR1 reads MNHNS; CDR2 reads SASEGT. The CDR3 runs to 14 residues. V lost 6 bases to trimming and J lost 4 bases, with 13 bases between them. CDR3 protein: CASRGTAEYNEQFF. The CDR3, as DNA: TGTGCCAGCAGAGGGACCGCCGAATACAATGAGCAGTTCTTC.

The CDR3 protein is CSARETGEWNEAFF. The DNA for the CDR3 is TGCAGTGCTAGGGAAACAGGGGAATGGAATGAAGCTTTCTTT. The chain uses TRBV20-1 and TRBJ1-1, with 7 positions matching TRBD1. The ends lost 3 bases at V and 7 bases at J; junction bases unmatched: 11. CDR1 is DFQATT, CDR2 SNEGSKA, per germline (reference sequence). The CDR3 extends over 14 amino acids.

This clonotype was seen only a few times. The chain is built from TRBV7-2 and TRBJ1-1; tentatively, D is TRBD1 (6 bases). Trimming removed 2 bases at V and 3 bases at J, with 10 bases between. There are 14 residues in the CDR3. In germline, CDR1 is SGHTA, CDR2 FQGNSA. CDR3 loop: CASSLNGGYTEAFF. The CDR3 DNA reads TGTGCCAGCAGCTTAAATGGGGGCTACACTGAAGCTTTCTTT.

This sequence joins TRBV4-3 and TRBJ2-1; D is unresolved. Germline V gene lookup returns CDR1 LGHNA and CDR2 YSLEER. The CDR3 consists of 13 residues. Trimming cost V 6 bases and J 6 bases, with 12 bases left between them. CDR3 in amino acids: CASSLYVSNEQFF. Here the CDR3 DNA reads TGCGCCAGCAGTCTGTATGTCAGCAATGAGCAGTTCTTC.

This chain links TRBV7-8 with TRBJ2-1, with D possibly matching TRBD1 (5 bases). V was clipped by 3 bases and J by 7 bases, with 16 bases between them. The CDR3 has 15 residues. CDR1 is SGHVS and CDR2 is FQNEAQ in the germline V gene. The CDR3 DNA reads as TGTGCCAGCAGCTTGGAACAGGTAACCGGGAATGAGCAGTTCTTC. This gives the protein CASSLEQVTGNEQFF.

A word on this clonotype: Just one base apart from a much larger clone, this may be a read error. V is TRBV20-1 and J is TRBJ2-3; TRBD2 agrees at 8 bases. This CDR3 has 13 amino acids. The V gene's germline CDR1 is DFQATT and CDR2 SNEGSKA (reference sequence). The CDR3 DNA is TGCTGTGCTAGAGCCAGCGGGAGAGATACGCAGTATTTT. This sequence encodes CCARASGRDTQYF.

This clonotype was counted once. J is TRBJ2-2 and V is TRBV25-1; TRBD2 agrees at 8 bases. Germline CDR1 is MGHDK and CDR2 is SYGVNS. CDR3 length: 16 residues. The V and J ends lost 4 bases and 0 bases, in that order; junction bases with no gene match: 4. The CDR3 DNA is TGTGCCAGCAGTGGTACGGGACTAGCGAACACCGGGGAGCTGTTTTTT. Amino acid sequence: CASSGTGLANTGELFF.

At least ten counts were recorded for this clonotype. In DNA form, the CDR3 reads TGTGCCACCAGTGATTCAAGACGGCCCACTGAAGCTTTCTTT. Protein sequence: CATSDSRRPTEAFF. V usage is TRBV24-1 and J usage is TRBJ1-1, with unresolved D. The length of the CDR3 is 14 residues. Trimming took 2 bases from V and 4 from J, leaving 10 bases between them. Germline-derived CDR1 and CDR2 are KGHDR and SFDVKD.

The CDR3 DNA is TGTGCCAGCAGTTACCGGCCGGGAGGTCGGTACTACGAGCAGTACTTC. Its translation: CASSYRPGGRYYEQYF. The chain combines TRBV6-5 with TRBJ2-7; 7 positions agree with TRBD2. Germline trimming cut 2 bases from V and 3 bases from J; bases unmatched to any gene: 10. Germline-derived CDR1 and CDR2 are MNHEY and SVGAGI. The CDR3 has 16 amino acids.

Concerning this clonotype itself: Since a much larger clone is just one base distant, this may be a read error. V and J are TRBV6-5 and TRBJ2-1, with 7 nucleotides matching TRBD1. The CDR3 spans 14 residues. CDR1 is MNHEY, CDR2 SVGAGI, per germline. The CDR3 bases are TGTGCCAGCAGTTACTCAGGGACAGAGAATGGGCAGTTCTTC. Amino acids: CASSYSGTENGQFF.

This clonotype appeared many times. DNA for the CDR3: TGCAGTGCTAGAGAGACACCGGGCGACACTGAAGCTTTCTTT. Translated, it gives CSARETPGDTEAFF. The chain is built from TRBV20-1 and TRBJ1-1, with D unclear. Trimming cost V 0 bases and J 3 bases, with 11 bases left between them. The CDR3 runs 14 residues. CDR1 is DFQATT, CDR2 SNEGSKA, per germline (reference sequence).

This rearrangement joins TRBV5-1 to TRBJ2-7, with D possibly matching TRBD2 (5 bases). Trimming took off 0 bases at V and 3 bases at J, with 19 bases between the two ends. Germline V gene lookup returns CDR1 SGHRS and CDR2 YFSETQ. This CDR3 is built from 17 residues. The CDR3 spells CASSLVWRPSGGYEQYF. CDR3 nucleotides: TGCGCCAGCAGCTTGGTTTGGAGGCCGAGCGGCGGCTACGAGCAGTACTTC.

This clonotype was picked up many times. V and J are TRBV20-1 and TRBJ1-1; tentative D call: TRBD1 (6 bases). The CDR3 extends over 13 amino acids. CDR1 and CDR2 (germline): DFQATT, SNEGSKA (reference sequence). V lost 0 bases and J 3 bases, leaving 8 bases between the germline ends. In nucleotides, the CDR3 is TGCAGTGCTAGAGATCACAGGGACACTGAAGCTTTCTTT. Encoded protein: CSARDHRDTEAFF.

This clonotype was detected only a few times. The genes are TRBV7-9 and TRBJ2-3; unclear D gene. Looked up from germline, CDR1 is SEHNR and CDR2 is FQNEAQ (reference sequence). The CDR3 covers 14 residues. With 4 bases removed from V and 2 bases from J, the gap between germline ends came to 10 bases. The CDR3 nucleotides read TGTGCCAGCAGCTCCCGGACGGTCACAGATACGCAGTATTTT. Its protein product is CASSSRTVTDTQYF.

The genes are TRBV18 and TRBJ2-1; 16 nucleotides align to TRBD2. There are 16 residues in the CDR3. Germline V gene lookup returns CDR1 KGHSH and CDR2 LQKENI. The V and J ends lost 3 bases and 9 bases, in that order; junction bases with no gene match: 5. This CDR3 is CASSPGLAGGPGEQFF. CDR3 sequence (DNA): TGTGCCAGCTCACCGGGACTAGCGGGAGGGCCTGGTGAGCAGTTCTTC. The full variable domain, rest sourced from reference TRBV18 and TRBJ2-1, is NAGVMQNPRHLVRRRGQEARLRCSPMKGHSHVYWYRQLPEEGLKFMVYLQKENIIDESGMPKERFSAEFPKEGPSILRIQQVVRGDSAAYFCASSPGLAGGPGEQFFGPGTRLTVL.

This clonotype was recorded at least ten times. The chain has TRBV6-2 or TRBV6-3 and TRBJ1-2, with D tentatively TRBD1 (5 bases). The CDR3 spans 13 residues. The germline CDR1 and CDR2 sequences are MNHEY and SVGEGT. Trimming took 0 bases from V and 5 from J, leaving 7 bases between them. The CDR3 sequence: CASSYSGEYGYTF. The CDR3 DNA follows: TGTGCCAGCAGTTACTCGGGGGAGTATGGCTACACCTTC.

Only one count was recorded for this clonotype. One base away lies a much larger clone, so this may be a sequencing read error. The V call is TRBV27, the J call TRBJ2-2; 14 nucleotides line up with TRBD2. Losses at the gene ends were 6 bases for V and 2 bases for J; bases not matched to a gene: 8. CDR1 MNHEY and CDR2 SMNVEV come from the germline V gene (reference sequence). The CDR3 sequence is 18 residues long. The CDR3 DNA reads TGTGCCAGCAGACCGGGACTAGCGGGAGCCTACAACACCGGGGAGCTGTTTTTT. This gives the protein CASRPGLAGAYNTGELFF.

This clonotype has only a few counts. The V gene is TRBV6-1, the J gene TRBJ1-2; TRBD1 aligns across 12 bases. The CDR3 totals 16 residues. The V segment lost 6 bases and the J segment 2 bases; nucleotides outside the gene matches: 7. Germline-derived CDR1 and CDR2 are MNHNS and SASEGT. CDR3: CASRRTGTGGNYGYTF. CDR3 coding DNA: TGTGCCAGCAGGCGAACCGGGACAGGGGGCAACTATGGCTACACCTTC.

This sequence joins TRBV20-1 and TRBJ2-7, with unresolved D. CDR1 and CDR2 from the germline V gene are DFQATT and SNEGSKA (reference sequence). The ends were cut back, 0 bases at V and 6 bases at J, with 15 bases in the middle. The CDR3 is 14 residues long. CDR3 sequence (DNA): TGCAGTGCTAGAGATCCGAGCGCCCAGAGCGAGCAGTACTTC. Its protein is CSARDPSAQSEQYF.